What follows are 25 T cell receptor beta chains derived from one specimen sequenced in a study of blood T cell repertoires in COVID-19. Only in-frame clones appear in the TCRdb table, and some are missing; sequencing was by immunoSEQ multiplex PCR. The sample consists of about 110,000 clones, roughly 80% of them appearing once. The sequencing sample was made of peripheral blood. The receptors were sampled from an older woman with acute or convalescent COVID-19.

The gene calls are TRBV5-1 and TRBJ2-3; D gene ambiguous. The germline CDR1 and CDR2 sequences are SGHRS and YFSETQ. The V and J ends lost 0 bases and 0 bases respectively, with 14 bases between them. This CDR3 spans 17 amino acids. The CDR3 bases are TGCGCCAGCAGCTTGGCGGTGATGATTTCTAGCACAGATACGCAGTATTTT. Residues: CASSLAVMISSTDTQYF.

In its sample, this clone was seen once. The V gene is TRBV7-9, the J gene TRBJ2-1; D remains unclear. Germline V gene lookup returns CDR1 SEHNR and CDR2 FQNEAQ (reference sequence). V was cut by 1 base and J by 6 bases, with 7 bases left in between. The CDR3 length is 13 residues. CDR3 sequence (DNA): TGTGCCAGCAGCTTAGACGGGTTCAATGAGCAGTTCTTC. This sequence encodes CASSLDGFNEQFF.

The chain combines TRBV14 with TRBJ2-5, with TRBD1 identical over 7 bases. With V trimmed by 6 bases and J by 1 base, 8 bases remained unmatched. The germline CDR1 and CDR2 sequences are SGHDN and FVKESK. The CDR3 consists of 15 residues. CDR3 region: CASSISDRAQETQYF. The CDR3 nucleotides read TGTGCCAGCAGTATCTCCGACAGGGCCCAAGAGACCCAGTACTTC.

The CDR3 DNA sequence: TGTGCCAGCAGTTTTTTCCAGACCGGGGAGCTGTTTTTT. It codes for CASSFFQTGELFF. This chain links TRBV12-3 or TRBV12-4 with TRBJ2-2; D gene unclear. V lost 3 bases to trimming and J lost 5 bases, with 7 bases between them. The CDR3 has 13 residues.

The genes are TRBV2 and TRBJ1-1; D is ambiguous. The CDR3 contains 12 residues. Trimming cost V 8 bases and J 0 bases, with 7 bases left between them. Germline V gene sequence: CDR1 SNHLY, CDR2 FYNNEI. The CDR3 region is CASYILNTEAFF. Here the CDR3 DNA reads TGTGCCAGCTACATACTGAACACTGAAGCTTTCTTT.

This rearrangement joins TRBV5-1 to TRBJ2-5, with unresolved D. Germline V lookup: CDR1 SGHRS, CDR2 YFSETQ. V lost 5 bases to trimming and J lost 4 bases, with 9 bases between them. The CDR3 is 12 residues long. The CDR3, as DNA: TGCGCCAGCAGTTCAGCGACAGAGACCCAGTACTTC. It is translated as CASSSATETQYF.

V usage is TRBV5-4 and J usage is TRBJ2-5; 10 bases match TRBD2. The germline gives CDR1 SGHNT, CDR2 YYREEE (reference sequence). The CDR3 is 16 amino acids. Trimming removed 3 bases from V and 5 bases from J; junction bases left unmatched: 10. Here the CDR3 DNA reads TGTGCCAGCAGCTGGGGGAGCGGGGGGGCGAGTGAGACCCAGTACTTC. Protein product: CASSWGSGGASETQYF.

The chain joins TRBV5-6 to TRBJ2-1; possible D gene TRBD2, 6 bases. Germline CDR1 is SGHDT and CDR2 is YYEEEE. The CDR3 totals 12 residues. V gave up 6 bases and J gave up 6 bases, with 10 bases separating them. The CDR3 loop is CASMGEVNEQFF. CDR3 DNA: TGTGCCAGCATGGGGGAGGTCAATGAGCAGTTCTTC.

This clone was picked up one time. The chain links TRBV30 to TRBJ2-5; TRBD2 agrees at 7 bases. The CDR3 has 14 residues. Germline CDR1 is GTSNPN and CDR2 is SVGIG (reference sequence). The V and J ends lost 0 bases and 3 bases, in that order; junction bases with no gene match: 4. The CDR3 sequence is CAWSVGLGEETQYF. CDR3 nucleotide sequence: TGTGCCTGGAGTGTAGGACTAGGGGAAGAGACCCAGTACTTC.

V and J are TRBV7-3 and TRBJ2-3; no clear D gene. CDR3 length: 13 residues. Trimming took 3 bases from V and 2 from J, leaving 6 bases between them. Germline CDR1 reads SGHTA; CDR2 reads FQGTGA. CDR3 bases: TGTGCCAGCAGCTTCATCCACACAGATACGCAGTATTTT. Translation: CASSFIHTDTQYF. The variable domain in full, with the rest retrieved from reference TRBV7-3 and TRBJ2-3, is GAGVSQTPSNKVTEKGKYVELRCDPISGHTALYWYRQSLGQGPEFLIYFQGTGAADDSGLPNDRFFAVRPEGSVSTLKIQRTERGDSAVYLCASSFIHTDTQYFGPGTRLTVL.

This clone has just one count. The chain is built from TRBV3-1 (or the pseudogene TRBV3-2) and TRBJ1-2; 10 bases fit TRBD1. With V trimmed by 6 bases and J by 4 bases, 8 bases remained unmatched. CDR1 LGHDT and CDR2 YNNKEL come from the germline V gene (reference sequence). The CDR3 consists of 15 residues. The CDR3 bases are TGTGCCAGCAGGTACCGGACAGGGGGGTCCTATGGCTACACCTTC. Amino acid sequence: CASRYRTGGSYGYTF.

The V and J genes are TRBV6-6 and TRBJ2-7; D possibly corresponds to TRBD1 (6 bases). The V gene's germline CDR1 is MNHNY and CDR2 SVGAGI (reference sequence). Trimming cost V 4 bases and J 3 bases, with 19 bases left between them. The CDR3 spans 16 residues. DNA of the CDR3: TGTGCCAGCAGTTCCCACCACACAGACAGGATCTACGAGCAGTACTTC. Amino acid sequence: CASSSHHTDRIYEQYF.

The chain carries TRBV6-2 or TRBV6-3 and TRBJ2-4, with 9 bases aligning to TRBD2. V was pared by 5 bases and J by 5 bases, with 16 bases of the junction left unmatched. The V gene's germline CDR1 is MNHEY and CDR2 SVGEGT. The CDR3 runs 18 residues. CDR3 sequence (DNA): TGTGCCAGCAGTAATGGACTAGCGCGTCTACGGAGCCAAAACATTCAGTACTTC. This gives the protein CASSNGLARLRSQNIQYF.

The chain uses TRBV2 and TRBJ2-5, with D possibly TRBD2 on 5 matching bases. Germline lookup yields CDR1 SNHLY and CDR2 FYNNEI. Between the trimmed V and J ends, which lost 8 bases and 7 bases, there was a span of 11 bases. There are 11 residues in the CDR3. The CDR3 DNA is TGTGCCAGCCTTTATGCGGGGACCCAGTACTTC. The encoded protein is CASLYAGTQYF.

V and J are TRBV29-1 and TRBJ1-2; D is perhaps TRBD1 (5 bases). V dropped 7 bases and J dropped 8 bases, with 14 bases sitting between them. CDR1 is SQVTM, CDR2 ANQGSEA, per germline. This CDR3 contains 11 residues. The CDR3 nucleotides are TGCAGCGCCGACAGTCCCCGGGGCTACACCTTC. The encoded protein is CSADSPRGYTF.

The DNA of the CDR3 is TGTGCCAGCAGGATCACAGGGTTCGGGGAGCTGTTTTTT. It is translated as CASRITGFGELFF. J is TRBJ2-2 and V is TRBV27, with D tentatively TRBD1 (6 bases). V dropped 6 bases and J dropped 7 bases, with 12 bases sitting between them. CDR1 and CDR2 (germline): MNHEY, SMNVEV (reference sequence). This CDR3 is built from 13 residues.

The chain employs TRBV18 and TRBJ1-3; D gene ambiguous. Germline V gene sequence: CDR1 KGHSH, CDR2 LQKENI. The length of the CDR3 is 16 residues. V lost 3 bases and J lost 0, with 12 bases in between. CDR3 nucleotides: TGTGCCAGCTCACCGCTGGAATCGGGCTCTGGAAACACCATATATTTT. Residues: CASSPLESGSGNTIYF.

The CDR3 is CASRGTSGGHGDTQYF. CDR3 nucleotides: TGTGCCAGCCGTGGGACTAGCGGGGGCCACGGGGATACGCAGTATTTT. The genes are TRBV18 and TRBJ2-3, with 14 bases that match TRBD2. The CDR3 totals 16 residues. The J segment lost 6 bases and the V segment lost 8 bases, leaving 10 bases of the junction unmatched. The germline gives CDR1 KGHSH, CDR2 LQKENI.

This clone was detected a few times. J is TRBJ1-2 and V is TRBV19; D unresolved. Looked up from germline, CDR1 is LNHDA and CDR2 is SQIVND (reference sequence). V gave up 4 bases and J gave up 8 bases, with 20 bases separating them. The CDR3 loop spans 15 amino acids. The CDR3 bases are TGTGCCAGTAGTAGAGGGAGTCCCCTCGGTGGGGGCTACACCTTC. Translated: CASSRGSPLGGGYTF.

This chain joins TRBV16 and TRBJ2-7; TRBD2 agrees at 9 bases. Germline CDR1 and CDR2: KGHSY and FQNENV. After removal of 2 bases from V and 2 bases from J, the junction contained 4 bases not matched to a gene. This CDR3 has 15 amino acids. The CDR3 region is CASSQETSGAYEQYF. The CDR3 bases are TGTGCCAGCAGCCAAGAGACTAGCGGAGCCTACGAGCAGTACTTC.

The V gene is TRBV10-1, the J gene TRBJ2-5, with 14 bases identical to TRBD2. Per germline, CDR1 WNHNN and CDR2 SYGVQD (reference sequence). CDR3 length equals 19 residues. With V trimmed by 9 bases and J by 1 base, 16 bases remained unmatched. This CDR3 is CARRTSGGHPKLAQETQYF. The CDR3 DNA reads TGCGCCAGGCGGACTAGCGGGGGGCACCCAAAACTAGCCCAAGAGACCCAGTACTTC.

The gene calls are TRBV6-5 and TRBJ2-1; maybe TRBD2 (7 bases). The V end was cut by 5 bases, the J end by 9 bases, with 20 bases between. The CDR3 runs to 15 residues. Germline CDR1 and CDR2: MNHEY and SVGAGI. The CDR3 DNA sequence: TGTGCCAGCAGTAATAGCGGGCAGGGGTATGGTGAGCAGTTCTTC. Translated: CASSNSGQGYGEQFF.

The chain combines TRBV5-4 with TRBJ2-7, with D maybe TRBD1 (7 bases). There are 15 residues in the CDR3. Germline V gives CDR1 SGHNT, CDR2 YYREEE (reference sequence). Between the trimmed V and J ends, which lost 3 bases and 3 bases, there was a span of 16 bases. CDR3 DNA sequence: TGTGCCAGCAGCTCCCCGACAGGGACTCTCTACGAGCAGTACTTC. Translation gives CASSSPTGTLYEQYF.

V gene TRBV27 combines with J gene TRBJ2-2, with D uncertain. This CDR3 is built from 12 residues. Between the trimmed V and J ends, which lost 6 bases and 8 bases, there was a span of 10 bases. From germline, CDR1 is MNHEY and CDR2 SMNVEV (reference sequence). CDR3: CASRQSTGELFF. In DNA form, the CDR3 reads TGTGCCAGCAGACAGTCCACAGGGGAGCTGTTTTTT.

The chain recombines TRBV9 with TRBJ2-3, with TRBD2 identical over 11 bases. Germline-derived CDR1 and CDR2 are SGDLS and YYNGEE. CDR3 length: 17 residues. Trimming removed 0 bases from V and 1 base from J; junction bases left unmatched: 4. The CDR3 protein is CASSVGMTSGGTDTQYF. For the CDR3, the DNA is TGTGCCAGCAGCGTAGGGATGACTAGCGGGGGCACAGATACGCAGTATTTT.